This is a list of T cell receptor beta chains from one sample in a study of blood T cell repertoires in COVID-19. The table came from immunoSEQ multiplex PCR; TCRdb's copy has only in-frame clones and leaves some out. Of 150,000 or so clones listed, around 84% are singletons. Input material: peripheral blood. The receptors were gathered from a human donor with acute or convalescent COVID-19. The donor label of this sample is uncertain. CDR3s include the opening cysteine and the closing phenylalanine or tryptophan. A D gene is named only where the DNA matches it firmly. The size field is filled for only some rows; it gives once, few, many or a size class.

CDR3: CASSARTGGNYGYTF
DNA: TGTGCCAGCAGCGCGCGAACAGGGGGCAACTATGGCTACACCTTC
V: TRBV7-3
D: TRBD1
J: TRBJ1-2
size: .

CDR3: CAWSYPGQGKYTEAFF
DNA: TGTGCCTGGAGTTATCCCGGACAGGGTAAATACACTGAAGCTTTCTTT
V: TRBV30
D: TRBD1
J: TRBJ1-1
size: .

CDR3: CASSQTDTTTDTQYF
DNA: TGTGCCAGTAGTCAGACGGACACAACCACAGATACGCAGTATTTT
V: TRBV19
D: .
J: TRBJ2-3
size: .

CDR3: CASSGLAGANTGELFF
DNA: TGTGCCAGCAGCGGACTAGCGGGGGCAAACACCGGGGAGCTGTTTTTT
V: TRBV5-4
D: TRBD2
J: TRBJ2-2
size: .

CDR3: CASRVGTRPDQPQHF
DNA: TGTGCCAGCAGGGTAGGGACACGACCCGATCAGCCCCAGCATTTT
V: TRBV2
D: .
J: TRBJ1-5
size: .

CDR3: CASSYMGQGTEAFF
DNA: TGTGCCAGCAGTTATATGGGACAGGGCACTGAAGCTTTCTTT
V: TRBV6-2/TRBV6-3
D: TRBD1
J: TRBJ1-1
size: few

CDR3: CASSPGGQETQYF
DNA: TGTGCCAGCAGCCCTGGCGGCCAAGAGACCCAGTACTTC
V: TRBV5-5
D: .
J: TRBJ2-5
size: .

CDR3: CASSDAGNYGYTF
DNA: TGCGCCAGCAGTGACGCGGGGAACTATGGCTACACCTTC
V: TRBV10-2
D: .
J: TRBJ1-2
size: .

CDR3: CASSSSRDRGLGTEAFF
DNA: TGTGCCAGCAGCTCATCCCGGGACAGGGGTTTGGGCACTGAAGCTTTCTTT
V: TRBV5-4
D: TRBD1
J: TRBJ1-1
size: once

CDR3: CASSYFQVQGGYTF
DNA: TGTGCCAGCAGCTACTTTCAGGTACAGGGCGGCTACACCTTC
V: TRBV7-9
D: .
J: TRBJ1-2
size: .

CDR3: CASSSGGLTDTQYF
DNA: TGTGCCAGCAGTAGCGGGGGGCTCACAGATACGCAGTATTTT
V: TRBV19
D: TRBD2
J: TRBJ2-3
size: .

CDR3: CASSYTRGPIDGYTF
DNA: TGTGCCAGCAGTTATACCAGGGGCCCCATCGATGGCTACACCTTC
V: TRBV6-2/TRBV6-3
D: .
J: TRBJ1-2
size: .

CDR3: CAIRGQSNGYTF
DNA: TGTGCCATCAGAGGACAGTCGAATGGCTACACCTTC
V: TRBV10-3
D: .
J: TRBJ1-2
size: few

CDR3: CASSSGGTGGEETQYF
DNA: TGCGCCAGCAGTTCTGGTGGGACAGGGGGTGAGGAGACCCAGTACTTC
V: TRBV5-1
D: TRBD1
J: TRBJ2-5
size: .

CDR3: CASKRAGGNQPQHF
DNA: TGTGCCAGCAAACGGGCAGGGGGCAATCAGCCCCAGCATTTT
V: TRBV28
D: .
J: TRBJ1-5
size: .

CDR3: CASLQGSNQPQHF
DNA: TGTGCCAGCCTACAGGGTTCCAATCAGCCCCAGCATTTT
V: TRBV2
D: .
J: TRBJ1-5
size: .

CDR3: CASSLNGVNTEAFF
DNA: TGTGCCAGCAGCTTAAACGGTGTGAACACTGAAGCTTTCTTT
V: TRBV7-2
D: .
J: TRBJ1-1
size: .

CDR3: CASSPLSGTGETQYF
DNA: TGTGCCAGCTCACCACTCTCCGGGACAGGGGAGACCCAGTACTTC
V: TRBV18
D: TRBD1
J: TRBJ2-5
size: few

CDR3: CASSFRLFQETQYF
DNA: TGTGCCAGCAGCTTCAGACTATTCCAAGAGACCCAGTACTTC
V: TRBV5-4
D: .
J: TRBJ2-5
size: few

CDR3: CASSPGLLSGNTIYF
DNA: TGTGCCAGCTCACCCGGACTACTATCTGGAAACACCATATATTTT
V: TRBV18
D: .
J: TRBJ1-3
size: .

CDR3: CASSATSGGASYNEQFF
DNA: TGTGCCAGCAGCGCGACTAGCGGGGGGGCCTCCTACAATGAGCAGTTCTTC
V: TRBV9
D: TRBD2
J: TRBJ2-1
size: .

CDR3: CASSLEGGVKRQFF
DNA: TGTGCCAGCAGCTTAGAAGGCGGGGTCAAAAGGCAGTTCTTC
V: TRBV7-2
D: .
J: TRBJ2-1
size: .

CDR3: CAISELGRGIPYEQYF
DNA: TGTGCCATCAGTGAGCTAGGGCGGGGGATTCCCTACGAGCAGTACTTC
V: TRBV10-3
D: TRBD2
J: TRBJ2-7
size: .

CDR3: CATSDGWSGGAGEQYF
DNA: TGTGCCACCAGCGATGGGTGGAGCGGGGGGGCCGGGGAGCAGTACTTC
V: TRBV15
D: TRBD2
J: TRBJ2-7
size: .

CDR3: CASSYGGEPRHDTQYF
DNA: TGTGCCAGCAGTTACGGGGGCGAGCCCCGCCACGATACGCAGTATTTT
V: TRBV6-5
D: .
J: TRBJ2-3
size: once